What follows are 2 T cell receptor beta chains derived from one specimen sequenced in a study of T cells after yellow fever vaccination. TCRdb analysed the 5' RACE reads with MiXCR anew, one entry per CDR3 protein. The sample consists of hundreds of thousands of distinct CDR3 sequences, over 3.5% of them appearing once. The input for sequencing was PBMCs, taken 5 days after the yellow fever booster vaccination. The receptors shown here come from a man between 18 and 35 years old who received the YFV17D yellow fever vaccine.

V and J are TRBV10-3 and TRBJ2-7; 7 bases map to TRBD1. CDR1 and CDR2 from the germline V gene are ENHRY and SYGVKD. The length of the CDR3 is 15 residues. V shed 6 bases, J shed 6 bases, and the junction held 14 bases outside the gene matches. The CDR3 sequence: CAISPLQGSSGEQYF. Written as DNA, the CDR3 is TGTGCCATCAGCCCTTTACAGGGGTCCTCGGGCGAGCAGTACTTC.

This clonotype was detected ten times or more. The rearrangement uses TRBV4-2 and TRBJ2-2; D tentatively reads TRBD1 or TRBD2 (6 bases each). Looked up from germline, CDR1 is LGHNA and CDR2 is YNFKEQ. This CDR3 contains 14 residues. V lost 2 bases and J lost 6, with 10 bases in between. CDR3 residues: CASSQRGESGELFF. The CDR3 nucleotides read TGTGCCAGCAGCCAAAGGGGGGAGTCCGGGGAGCTGTTTTTT.